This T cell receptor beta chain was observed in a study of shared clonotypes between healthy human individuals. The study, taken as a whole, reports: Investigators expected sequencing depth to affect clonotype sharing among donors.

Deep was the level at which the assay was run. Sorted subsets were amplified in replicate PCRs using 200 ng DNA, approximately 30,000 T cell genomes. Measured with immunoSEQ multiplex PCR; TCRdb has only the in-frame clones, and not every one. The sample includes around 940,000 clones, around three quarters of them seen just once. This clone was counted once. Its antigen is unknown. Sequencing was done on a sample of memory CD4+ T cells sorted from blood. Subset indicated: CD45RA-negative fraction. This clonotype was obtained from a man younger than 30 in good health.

The CDR3 loop is CASRLRRGFNEKLFF. The CDR3, as DNA: TGTGCCAGCAGGCTGCGCAGGGGATTTAATGAAAAACTGTTTTTT. The rearrangement joins TRBV28 to TRBJ1-4; maybe TRBD1 (6 bases). Germline CDR1 MDHEN, CDR2 SYDVKM. This CDR3 comprises 15 residues. The V end lost 6 bases, the J end lost 4 bases, and 15 bases lay between the germline ends.